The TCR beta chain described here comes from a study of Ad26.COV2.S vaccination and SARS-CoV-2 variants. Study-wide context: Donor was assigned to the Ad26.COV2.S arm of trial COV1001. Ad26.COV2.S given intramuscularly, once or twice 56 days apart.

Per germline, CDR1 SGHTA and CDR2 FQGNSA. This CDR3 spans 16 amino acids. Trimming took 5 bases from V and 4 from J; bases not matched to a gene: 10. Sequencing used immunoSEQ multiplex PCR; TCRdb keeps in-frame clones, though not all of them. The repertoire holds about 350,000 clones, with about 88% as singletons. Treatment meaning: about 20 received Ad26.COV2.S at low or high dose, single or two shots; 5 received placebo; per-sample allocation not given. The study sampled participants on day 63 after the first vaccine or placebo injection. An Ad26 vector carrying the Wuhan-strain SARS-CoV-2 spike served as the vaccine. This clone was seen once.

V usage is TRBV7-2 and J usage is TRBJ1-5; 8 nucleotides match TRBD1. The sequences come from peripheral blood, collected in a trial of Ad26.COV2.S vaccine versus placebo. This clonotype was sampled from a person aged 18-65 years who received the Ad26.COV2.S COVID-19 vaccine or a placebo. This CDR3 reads CASSPYMNRGNQPQHF. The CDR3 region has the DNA TGTGCCAGCAGCCCATACATGAACAGGGGGAATCAGCCCCAGCATTTT.